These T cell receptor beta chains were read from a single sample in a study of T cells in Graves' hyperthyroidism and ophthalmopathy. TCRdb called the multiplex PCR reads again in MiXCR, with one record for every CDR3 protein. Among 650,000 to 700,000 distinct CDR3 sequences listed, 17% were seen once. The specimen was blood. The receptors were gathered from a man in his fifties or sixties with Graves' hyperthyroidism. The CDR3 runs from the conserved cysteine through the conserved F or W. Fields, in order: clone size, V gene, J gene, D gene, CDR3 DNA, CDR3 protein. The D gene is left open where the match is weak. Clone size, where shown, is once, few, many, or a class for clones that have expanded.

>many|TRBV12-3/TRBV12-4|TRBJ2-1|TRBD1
TGTGCCAGCAGCTCTGACAGGGCCTCCTACAATGAGCAGTTCTTC
CASSSDRASYNEQFF
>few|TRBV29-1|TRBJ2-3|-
TGCAGCGTTGAAGCTGAGGAAATTCAGATGGCAGATACGCAGTATTTT
CSVEAEEIQMADTQYF
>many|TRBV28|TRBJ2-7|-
TGTGCCAGCATCACTTACACGGCAGCTTACTCCTACGAGCAGTACTTC
CASITYTAAYSYEQYF
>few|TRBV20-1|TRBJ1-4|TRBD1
TGCAGTGCCAGGAGGGGGCCAACTAATGAAAAACTGTTTTTT
CSARRGPTNEKLFF
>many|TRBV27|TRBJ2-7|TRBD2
TGTGCCAGCAGTTTATCGCGGGGGTGGTACGAGCAGTACTTC
CASSLSRGWYEQYF
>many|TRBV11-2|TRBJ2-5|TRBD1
TGTGCCAGCAGCTTGCCTCGGACAGGGCCTCGAGAGACCCAGTACTTC
CASSLPRTGPRETQYF
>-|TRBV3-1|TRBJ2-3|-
TGTGCCAGCAGAGAGGGGCAGACAGATACGCAGTATTTT
CASREGQTDTQYF
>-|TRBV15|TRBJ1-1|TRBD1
TGTGCCACCAGCAGAGATGGGACAGGGGCTGGGAACACTGAAGCTTTCTTT
CATSRDGTGAGNTEAFF
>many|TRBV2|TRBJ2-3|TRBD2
TGTGCCAGCAGGAAACCGGGACTAGCGGGAGGAACCACTAGCACAGATACGCAGTATTTT
CASRKPGLAGGTTSTDTQYF
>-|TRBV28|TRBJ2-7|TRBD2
TGTGCCAGCACCTCCTTGGAAGCGGGAGGGTTCCCCTACGAGCAGTACTTC
CASTSLEAGGFPYEQYF
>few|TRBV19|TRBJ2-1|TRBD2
TGTGCCAGTAGTATTGGTGGGACTAGCGGATACAATGAGCAGTTCTTC
CASSIGGTSGYNEQFF
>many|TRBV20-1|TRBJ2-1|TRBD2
TGCAGTGCTAGAGATCCGACTAGCGGGAGGAGGCAGTTCTTC
CSARDPTSGRRQFF
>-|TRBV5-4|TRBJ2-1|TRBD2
TGTGCCAGCAGCCCCGGGGGGCTAGCGGGAGGGTCTTCCTACAATGAGCAGTTCTTC
CASSPGGLAGGSSYNEQFF
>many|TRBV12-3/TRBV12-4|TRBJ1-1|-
TGTGCCAGCAGTTTATGGACCGGCAAATCTGAAGCTTTCTTT
CASSLWTGKSEAFF
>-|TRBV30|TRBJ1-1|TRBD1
TGTGCCTGGAGTCCGCAGGGGGCTGAAGCTTTCTTT
CAWSPQGAEAFF
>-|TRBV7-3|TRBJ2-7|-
TGTGCCAGCAGCCAAGACGTCGGGCAGGGCGAGCAGTACTTC
CASSQDVGQGEQYF
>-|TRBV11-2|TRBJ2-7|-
TGTACCAGCAGCTTAGATCCCTCCTACGAGCAGTACTTC
CTSSLDPSYEQYF
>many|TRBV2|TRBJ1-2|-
TGTGCCAGCAGGGCCGAGGCAGGCCGCGGCTACACCTTC
CASRAEAGRGYTF
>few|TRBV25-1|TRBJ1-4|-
TGTGCCAGCAGTGATTTTTTTGAGAACGAAAAACTGTTTTTT
CASSDFFENEKLFF
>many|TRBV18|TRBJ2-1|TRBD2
TGTGCCAGCTCACCAGGGGCGGGAGGTTCCTACAATGAGCAGTTCTTC
CASSPGAGGSYNEQFF
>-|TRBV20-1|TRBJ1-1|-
TGCAGTGCTGATAAAGGGGGGATGAACACTGAAGCTTTCTTT
CSADKGGMNTEAFF
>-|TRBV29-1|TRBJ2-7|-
TGCAGCGTTGAAGGTACTGAGGACTCTGCCTACGAGCAGTACTTC
CSVEGTEDSAYEQYF
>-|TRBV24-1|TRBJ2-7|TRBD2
TGTGCCACCAGTGATCCCGGGGTAGCGGGAACCTACGAGCAGTACTTC
CATSDPGVAGTYEQYF
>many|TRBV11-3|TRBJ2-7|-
TGTGCCAGCAGCTTAACCCTGAGCTCCTACGAGCAGTACTTC
CASSLTLSSYEQYF
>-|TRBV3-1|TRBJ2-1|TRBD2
TGTGCCAGCAGCCAAGATCCACCCCTAGCGGGAGACAATGAGCAGTTCTTC
CASSQDPPLAGDNEQFF
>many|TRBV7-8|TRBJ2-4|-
TGTGCCAGCAGCTTAAGAATTTCCGGGGAGCCGCTCGGGGCCAAAAACATTCAGTACTTC
CASSLRISGEPLGAKNIQYF
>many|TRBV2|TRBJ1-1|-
TGTGCCAGCAGTTTATGGGGGGCGCAAGGTGAAGCTTTCTTT
CASSLWGAQGEAFF
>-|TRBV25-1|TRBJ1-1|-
TGTGCCAGCACGGGAGTTGCAATCGGAAGCACTGAAGCTTTCTTT
CASTGVAIGSTEAFF
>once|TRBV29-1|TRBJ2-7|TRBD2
TGCAGCGTTGAAACGGGACTAGCGGGAGGGCCTGGCGAGCAGTACTTC
CSVETGLAGGPGEQYF
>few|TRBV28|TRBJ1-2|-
TGTGCCAGCAGTTACGTCCCGACCAGCCGTGGCTACACCTTC
CASSYVPTSRGYTF
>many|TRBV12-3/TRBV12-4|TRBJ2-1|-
TGTGCCAGCACCCCACAGGGTTTAAGGGAGCAGTTCTTC
CASTPQGLREQFF
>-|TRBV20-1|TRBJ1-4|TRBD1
TGCAGTGCCCGGGGGACAGGGGGAACCCCGGGTGAAAAACTGTTTTTT
CSARGTGGTPGEKLFF
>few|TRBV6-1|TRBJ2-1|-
TGTGCCAGCGGGGTACAAAGCGGACCCTACAATGAGCAGTTCTTC
CASGVQSGPYNEQFF
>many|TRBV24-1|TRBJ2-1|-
TGTGCCACCAGTGATTTGCCCAGGACAACTGAGCAGTTCTTC
CATSDLPRTTEQFF
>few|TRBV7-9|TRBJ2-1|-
TGTGCCAGCAGCTCCGGACTGTATGAGCAGTTCTTC
CASSSGLYEQFF
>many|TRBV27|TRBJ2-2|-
TGTGCCAGCAGTTCGACGGACTACACCGGGGAGCTGTTTTTT
CASSSTDYTGELFF
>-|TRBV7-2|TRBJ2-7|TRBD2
TGTGCCAGCAGCCCTTATTCTAGCGGCTTCTACGAGCAGTACTTC
CASSPYSSGFYEQYF
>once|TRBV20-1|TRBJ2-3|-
TGCAGTGCTAGAGATGGGGGGAGGCGGGGCAGCACAGATACGCAGTATTTT
CSARDGGRRGSTDTQYF
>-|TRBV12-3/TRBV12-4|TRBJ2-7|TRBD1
TGTGCCAGCAGGCCCTACCGGGACAGGGATTACGAGCAGTACTTC
CASRPYRDRDYEQYF
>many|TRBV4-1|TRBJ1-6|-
TGCGCCAGCAGCCAAGGGCAGTCCGAGTCACCCCTCCACTTT
CASSQGQSESPLHF
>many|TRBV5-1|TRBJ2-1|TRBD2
TGCGCCAGCAGCTTGTATGTGGGGACTAACAATGAGCAGTTCTTC
CASSLYVGTNNEQFF
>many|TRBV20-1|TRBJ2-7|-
TGCAGTGCCTCATCCCAGAGCGGCTACGAGCAGTACTTC
CSASSQSGYEQYF
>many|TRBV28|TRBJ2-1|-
TGTGCCAGCAGTTTCGTCCTAGATGATGAGCAGTTCTTC
CASSFVLDDEQFF